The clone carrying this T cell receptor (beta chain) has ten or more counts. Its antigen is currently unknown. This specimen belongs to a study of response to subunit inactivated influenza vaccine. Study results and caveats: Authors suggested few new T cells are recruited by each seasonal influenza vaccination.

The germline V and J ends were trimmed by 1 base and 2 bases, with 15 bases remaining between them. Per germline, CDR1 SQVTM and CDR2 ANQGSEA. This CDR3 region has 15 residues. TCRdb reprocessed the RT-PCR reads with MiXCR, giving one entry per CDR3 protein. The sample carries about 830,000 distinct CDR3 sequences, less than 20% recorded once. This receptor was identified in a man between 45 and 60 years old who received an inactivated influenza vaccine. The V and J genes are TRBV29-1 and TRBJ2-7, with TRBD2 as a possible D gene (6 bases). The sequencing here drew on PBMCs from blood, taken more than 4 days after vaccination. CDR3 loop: CSVEVRGLATYEQYF. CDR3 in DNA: TGCAGCGTTGAAGTAAGGGGACTCGCTACCTACGAGCAGTACTTC.